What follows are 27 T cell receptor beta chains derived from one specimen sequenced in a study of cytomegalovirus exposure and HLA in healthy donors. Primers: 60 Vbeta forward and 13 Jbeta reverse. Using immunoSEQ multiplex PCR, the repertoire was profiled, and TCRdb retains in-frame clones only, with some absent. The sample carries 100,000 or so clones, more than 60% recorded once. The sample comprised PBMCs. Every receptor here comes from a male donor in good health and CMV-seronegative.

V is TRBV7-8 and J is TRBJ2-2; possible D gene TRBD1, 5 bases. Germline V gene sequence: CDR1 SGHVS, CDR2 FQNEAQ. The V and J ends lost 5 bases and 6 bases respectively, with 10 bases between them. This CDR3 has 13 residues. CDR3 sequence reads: CASSAREAGELFF. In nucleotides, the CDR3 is TGTGCCAGCAGCGCCAGGGAAGCCGGGGAGCTGTTTTTT. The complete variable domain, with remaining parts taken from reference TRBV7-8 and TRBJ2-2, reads GAGVSQSPRYKVAKRGQDVALRCDPISGHVSLFWYQQALGQGPEFLTYFQNEAQLDKSGLPSDRFFAERPEGSVSTLKIQRTQQEDSAVYLCASSAREAGELFFGEGSRLTVL.

CDR3 sequence reads: CASSLGHANTEAFF. CDR3 coding DNA: TGCGCCAGCAGCTTGGGGCACGCGAACACTGAAGCTTTCTTT. V is TRBV5-1 and J is TRBJ1-1; D not resolved. In germline, CDR1 is SGHRS, CDR2 YFSETQ. The CDR3 loop spans 14 amino acids. Trimming took 0 bases from V and 1 from J, leaving 7 bases between them. Full variable domain (missing parts from reference TRBV5-1 and TRBJ1-1): KAGVTQTPRYLIKTRGQQVTLSCSPISGHRSVSWYQQTPGQGLQFLFEYFSETQRNKGNFPGRFSGRQFSNSRSEMNVSTLELGDSALYLCASSLGHANTEAFFGQGTRLTVV.

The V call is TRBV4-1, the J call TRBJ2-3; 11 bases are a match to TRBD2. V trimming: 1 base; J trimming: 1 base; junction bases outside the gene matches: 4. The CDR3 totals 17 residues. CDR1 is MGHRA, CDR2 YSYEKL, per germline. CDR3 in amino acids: CASSQGLAGGGTDTQYF. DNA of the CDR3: TGCGCCAGCAGCCAAGGGCTAGCGGGAGGCGGCACAGATACGCAGTATTTT.

The CDR3, as DNA: TGCGCCAGCAGCGCGACAGGGTCGTGGGAGACCCAGTACTTC. Its translation is CASSATGSWETQYF. The chain couples TRBV5-1 to TRBJ2-5; 7 nucleotides agree with TRBD1. Germline assignment: CDR1 SGHRS and CDR2 YFSETQ. The J segment lost 5 bases and the V segment lost 4 bases, leaving 8 bases of the junction unmatched. The CDR3 is made up of 14 amino acids.

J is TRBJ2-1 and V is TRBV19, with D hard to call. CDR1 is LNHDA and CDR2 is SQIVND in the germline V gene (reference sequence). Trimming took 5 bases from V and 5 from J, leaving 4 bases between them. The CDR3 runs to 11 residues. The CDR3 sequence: CASSFNNEQFF. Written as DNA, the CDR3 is TGTGCCAGTAGTTTCAACAATGAGCAGTTCTTC.

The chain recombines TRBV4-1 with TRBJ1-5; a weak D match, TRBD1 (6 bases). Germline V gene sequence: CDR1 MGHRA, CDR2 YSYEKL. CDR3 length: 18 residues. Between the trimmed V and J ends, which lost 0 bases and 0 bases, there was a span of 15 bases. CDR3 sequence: CASSQEGRQDYSNQPQHF. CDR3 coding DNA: TGCGCCAGCAGCCAAGAGGGGAGACAGGATTATAGCAATCAGCCCCAGCATTTT.

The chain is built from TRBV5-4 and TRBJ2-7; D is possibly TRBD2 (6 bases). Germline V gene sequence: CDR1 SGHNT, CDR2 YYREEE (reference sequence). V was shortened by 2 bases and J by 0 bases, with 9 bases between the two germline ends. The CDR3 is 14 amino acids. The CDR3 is CASSFGGNSYEQYF. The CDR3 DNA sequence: TGTGCCAGCAGCTTCGGCGGGAACTCCTACGAGCAGTACTTC.

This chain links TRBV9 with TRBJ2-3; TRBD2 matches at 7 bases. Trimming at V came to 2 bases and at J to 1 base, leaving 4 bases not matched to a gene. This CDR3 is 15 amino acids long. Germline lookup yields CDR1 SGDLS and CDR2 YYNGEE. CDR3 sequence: CASSVGGRGTDTQYF. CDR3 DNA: TGTGCCAGCAGCGTTGGGGGGAGGGGCACAGATACGCAGTATTTT.

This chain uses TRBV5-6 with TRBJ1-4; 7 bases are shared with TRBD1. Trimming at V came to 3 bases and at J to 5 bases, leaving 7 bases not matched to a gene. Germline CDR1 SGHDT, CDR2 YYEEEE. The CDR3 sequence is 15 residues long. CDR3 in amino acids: CASSSTQGGNEKLFF. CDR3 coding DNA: TGTGCCAGCAGCTCAACCCAGGGGGGCAATGAAAAACTGTTTTTT.

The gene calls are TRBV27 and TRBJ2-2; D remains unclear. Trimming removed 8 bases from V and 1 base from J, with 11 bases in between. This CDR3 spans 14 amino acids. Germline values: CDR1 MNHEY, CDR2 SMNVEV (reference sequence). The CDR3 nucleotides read TGTGCCAGCCGCGGCCGGGTGAACACCGGGGAGCTGTTTTTT. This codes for CASRGRVNTGELFF.

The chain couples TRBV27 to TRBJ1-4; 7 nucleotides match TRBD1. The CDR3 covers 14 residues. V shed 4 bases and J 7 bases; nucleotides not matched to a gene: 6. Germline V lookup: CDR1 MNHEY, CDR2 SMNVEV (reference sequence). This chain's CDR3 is CASSYTGAGEKLFF. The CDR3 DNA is TGTGCCAGCAGTTACACAGGGGCGGGTGAAAAACTGTTTTTT.

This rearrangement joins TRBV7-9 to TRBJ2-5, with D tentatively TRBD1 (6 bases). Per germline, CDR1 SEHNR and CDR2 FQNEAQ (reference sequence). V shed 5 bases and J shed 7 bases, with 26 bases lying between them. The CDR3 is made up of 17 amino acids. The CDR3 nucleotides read TGTGCCAGCAGCCCCGAAGGCTTACAGGGAACGAACGCGACCCAGTACTTC. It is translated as CASSPEGLQGTNATQYF.

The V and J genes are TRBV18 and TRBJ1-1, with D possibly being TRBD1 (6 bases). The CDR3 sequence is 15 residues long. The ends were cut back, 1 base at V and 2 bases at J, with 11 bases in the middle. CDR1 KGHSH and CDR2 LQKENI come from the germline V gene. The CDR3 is CASSPQTGLNTEAFF. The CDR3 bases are TGTGCCAGCTCACCACAGACAGGTCTAAACACTGAAGCTTTCTTT.

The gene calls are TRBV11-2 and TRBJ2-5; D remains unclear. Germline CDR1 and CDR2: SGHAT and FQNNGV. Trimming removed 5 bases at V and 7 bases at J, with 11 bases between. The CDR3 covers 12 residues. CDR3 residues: CASSLGEVTQYF. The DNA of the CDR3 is TGTGCCAGCAGCCTAGGAGAGGTGACCCAGTACTTC.

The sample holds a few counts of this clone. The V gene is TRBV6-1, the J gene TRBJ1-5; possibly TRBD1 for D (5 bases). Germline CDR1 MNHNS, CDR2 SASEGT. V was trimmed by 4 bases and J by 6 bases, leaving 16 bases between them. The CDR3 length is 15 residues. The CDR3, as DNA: TGTGCCAGCAGTGCTGAATCGGGGGACGTTCAGCCCCAGCATTTT. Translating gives CASSAESGDVQPQHF.

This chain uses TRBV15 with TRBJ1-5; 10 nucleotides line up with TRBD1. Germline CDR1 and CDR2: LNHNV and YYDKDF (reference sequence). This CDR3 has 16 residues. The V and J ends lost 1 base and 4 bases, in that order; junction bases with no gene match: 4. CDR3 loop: CATSRGGQGDNQPQHF. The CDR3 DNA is TGTGCCACCAGCAGAGGAGGACAGGGGGATAATCAGCCCCAGCATTTT.

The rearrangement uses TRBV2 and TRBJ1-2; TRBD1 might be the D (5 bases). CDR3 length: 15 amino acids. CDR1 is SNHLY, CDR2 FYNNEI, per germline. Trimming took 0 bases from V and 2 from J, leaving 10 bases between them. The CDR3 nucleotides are TGTGCCAGCAGTGAAGCGGGGCGGGGGAACTATGGCTACACCTTC. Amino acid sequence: CASSEAGRGNYGYTF.

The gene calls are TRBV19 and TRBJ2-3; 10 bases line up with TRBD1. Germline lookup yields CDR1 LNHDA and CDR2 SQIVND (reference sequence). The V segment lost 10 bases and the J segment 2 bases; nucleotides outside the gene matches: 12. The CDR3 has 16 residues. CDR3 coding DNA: TGTGCCACCGTGAACCGGGACAGGGGTAACACAGATACGCAGTATTTT. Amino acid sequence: CATVNRDRGNTDTQYF.

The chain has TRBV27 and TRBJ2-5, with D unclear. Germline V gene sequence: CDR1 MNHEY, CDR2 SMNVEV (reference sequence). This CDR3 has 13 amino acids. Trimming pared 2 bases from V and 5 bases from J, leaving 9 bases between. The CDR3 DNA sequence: TGTGCCAGCAGTTTAGCGTTCCCTGAGACCCAGTACTTC. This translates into CASSLAFPETQYF.

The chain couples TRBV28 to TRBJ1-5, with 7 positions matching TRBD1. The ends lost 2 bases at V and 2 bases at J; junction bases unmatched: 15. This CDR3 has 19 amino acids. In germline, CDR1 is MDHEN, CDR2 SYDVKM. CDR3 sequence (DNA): TGTGCCAGCAGTTTACCTAGAGGGGGCCTAAGGCGAGGCAATCAGCCCCAGCATTTT. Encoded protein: CASSLPRGGLRRGNQPQHF.

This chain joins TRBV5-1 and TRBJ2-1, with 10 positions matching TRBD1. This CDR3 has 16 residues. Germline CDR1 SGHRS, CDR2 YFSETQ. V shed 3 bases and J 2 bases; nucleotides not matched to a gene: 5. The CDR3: CASSYRDRGPYNEQFF. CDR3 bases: TGCGCCAGCAGCTACCGGGACAGGGGCCCCTACAATGAGCAGTTCTTC.

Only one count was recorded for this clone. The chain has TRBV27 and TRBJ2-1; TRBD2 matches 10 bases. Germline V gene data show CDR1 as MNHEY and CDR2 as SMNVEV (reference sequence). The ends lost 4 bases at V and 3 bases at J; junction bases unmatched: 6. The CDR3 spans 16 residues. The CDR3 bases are TGTGCCAGCAGTTACCTCACTAGCGGGGTCTACAATGAGCAGTTCTTC. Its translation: CASSYLTSGVYNEQFF.

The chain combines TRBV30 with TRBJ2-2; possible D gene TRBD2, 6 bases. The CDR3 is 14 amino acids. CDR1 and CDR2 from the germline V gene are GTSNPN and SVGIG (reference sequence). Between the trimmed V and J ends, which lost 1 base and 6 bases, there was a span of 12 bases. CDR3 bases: TGTGCCTGGAGTGAGGTCGCTAGCGCCGGGGAGCTGTTTTTT. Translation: CAWSEVASAGELFF.

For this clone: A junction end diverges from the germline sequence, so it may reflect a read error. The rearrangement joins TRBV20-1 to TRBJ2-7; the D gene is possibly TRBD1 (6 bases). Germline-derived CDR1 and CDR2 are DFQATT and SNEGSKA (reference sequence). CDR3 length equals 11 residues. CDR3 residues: CSPRQADEQYF. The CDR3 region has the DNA TGCAGTCCTAGACAGGCAGACGAGCAGTACTTC.

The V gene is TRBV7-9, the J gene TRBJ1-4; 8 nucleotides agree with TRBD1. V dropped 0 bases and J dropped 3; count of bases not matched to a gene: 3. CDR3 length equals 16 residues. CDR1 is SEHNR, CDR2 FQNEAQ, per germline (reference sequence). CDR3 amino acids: CASSLARDRPNEKLFF. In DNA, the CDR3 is TGTGCCAGCAGCTTAGCCCGGGACAGGCCTAATGAAAAACTGTTTTTT.

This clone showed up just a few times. The CDR3 protein is CASSDTIWAAFF. The DNA for the CDR3 is TGTGCCAGCAGTGACACGATTTGGGCAGCTTTCTTT. The rearrangement links TRBV6-1 to TRBJ1-1; D uncertain. Germline V gene sequence: CDR1 MNHNS, CDR2 SASEGT. Trimming pared 3 bases from V and 10 bases from J, leaving 12 bases between. The CDR3 has 12 residues.

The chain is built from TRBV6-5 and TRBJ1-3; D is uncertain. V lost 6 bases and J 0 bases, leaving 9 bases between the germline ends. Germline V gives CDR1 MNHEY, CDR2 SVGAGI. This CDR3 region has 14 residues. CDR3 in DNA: TGTGCCAGCAGGGGCGCAAACTCTGGAAACACCATATATTTT. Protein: CASRGANSGNTIYF.